One and the same sample provided the 24 T cell receptor beta chains below, sequenced in a study of breast tumors, draining lymph nodes, adjacent tissues. TCRdb ran MiXCR on the multiplex PCR reads and lists one entry per CDR3 protein. The sample carries hundreds of thousands of distinct CDR3 sequences, approximately 30% recorded once. The lymph nodes were axillary draining lymph nodes from breast cancer patients. Sequenced: axillary lymph node tissue. These receptors were obtained from a female donor with breast cancer. Some clones in this sample may be carry-over from other donors' samples.

This clonotype was counted many times. This chain joins TRBV11-2 and TRBJ2-1; D might be TRBD2 (6 bases). The germline CDR1 and CDR2 sequences are SGHAT and FQNNGV. CDR3 length equals 16 residues. Deletions cut 0 bases from V and 0 bases from J, with 9 bases between. CDR3 sequence reads: CASSLDGLSSYNEQFF. The CDR3 DNA sequence: TGTGCCAGCAGCTTAGATGGACTAAGCTCCTACAATGAGCAGTTCTTC.

Concerning this clonotype itself: This is likely a read error, given that the CDR3 carries no conserved phenylalanine or tryptophan at its end. The DNA is omitted, as the CDR3 cannot be located on it reliably, and the CDR3 follows TCRdb's listing. The chain has TRBV11-2 and TRBJ1-2; the table assigns TRBD1, which was not confirmed against the DNA. The germline V gene encodes CDR1 SGHAT and CDR2 FQNNGV. Including both end residues, the CDR3 is 11 amino acids long. The CDR3: CASSLLQAPTS.

This clonotype was recorded once. The chain employs TRBV7-9 and TRBJ1-1; D not resolved. The CDR3 has 13 amino acids. Germline assignment: CDR1 SEHNR and CDR2 FQNEAQ (reference sequence). Trimming cost V 3 bases and J 4 bases, with 9 bases left between them. The CDR3 here is CASSFEGGTEAFF. The DNA for the CDR3 is TGTGCCAGCAGCTTTGAGGGTGGCACTGAAGCTTTCTTT.

On this clonotype: A much larger clone lies one base from this, so it may be a read error. The genes are TRBV5-5 and TRBJ1-2, with D uncertain. Germline V gives CDR1 SGHKS, CDR2 YYEKEE (reference sequence). The CDR3 loop spans 15 amino acids. For the CDR3, the DNA is TGTGCCAGCGGCTTGGGGTTATCCCCTAACTATGGCTACACCTTC. Amino acid sequence: CASGLGLSPNYGYTF.

This clonotype showed up just a few times. A much larger clone sits a single nucleotide away, making a read error possible. CDR3 sequence reads: CSASEQVGQPQHF. CDR3 nucleotide sequence: TGCAGTGCTAGCGAACAGGTGGGTCAGCCCCAGCATTTT. This chain uses TRBV20-1 with TRBJ1-5; tentative D call: TRBD1 (5 bases). V shed 3 bases and J shed 6 bases, with 12 bases lying between them. This CDR3 is built from 13 residues. Germline CDR1 DFQATT, CDR2 SNEGSKA (reference sequence).

This clonotype was counted at least ten times. The CDR3 here is CASSPQEGSGYTF. In nucleotides, the CDR3 is TGTGCCAGCTCACCGCAAGAGGGCTCTGGCTACACCTTC. The chain uses TRBV18 and TRBJ1-2; D remains unclear. V lost 3 bases and J lost 7, with 12 bases in between. Germline V gene lookup returns CDR1 KGHSH and CDR2 LQKENI. CDR3 length equals 13 residues. The full variable domain, rest sourced from reference TRBV18 and TRBJ1-2, is NAGVMQNPRHLVRRRGQEARLRCSPMKGHSHVYWYRQLPEEGLKFMVYLQKENIIDESGMPKERFSAEFPKEGPSILRIQQVVRGDSAAYFCASSPQEGSGYTFGSGTRLTVV.

About this clonotype: One base away lies a much larger clone, so this may be a sequencing read error. This chain joins TRBV9 and TRBJ2-1, with D perhaps TRBD1 (6 bases). The length of the CDR3 is 16 residues. CDR1 SGDLS and CDR2 YYNGEE come from the germline V gene. V was pared by 2 bases and J by 9 bases, with 21 bases between. CDR3 residues: CASSVSGGALRGEQFF. The CDR3 DNA reads as TGTGCCAGCAGCGTCTCTGGGGGCGCGCTTAGGGGTGAGCAGTTCTTC.

This clonotype was found a few times. J is TRBJ2-4 and V is TRBV20-1; 7 bases align to TRBD1. V lost 2 bases to trimming and J lost 0 bases; unmatched junction nucleotides: 10. The CDR3 has 17 amino acids. The germline gives CDR1 DFQATT, CDR2 SNEGSKA (reference sequence). CDR3 loop: CSARSEDRSPAKNIQYF. The DNA for the CDR3 is TGCAGTGCTAGATCCGAGGACAGGTCGCCAGCCAAAAACATTCAGTACTTC.

This clonotype was counted between two and nine times. The rearrangement uses TRBV27 and TRBJ2-7, with D possibly TRBD2 on 6 matching bases. Trimming removed 3 bases at V and 0 bases at J, with 12 bases between. The length of the CDR3 is 15 residues. CDR1 MNHEY and CDR2 SMNVEV come from the germline V gene (reference sequence). Here the CDR3 reads CASSLAGRSSYEQYF. For the CDR3, the DNA is TGTGCCAGCAGTTTGGCGGGAAGGAGCTCCTACGAGCAGTACTTC.

The genes are TRBV6-4 and TRBJ2-3; D is possibly TRBD1 or TRBD2 (6 bases each). CDR1 MRHNA and CDR2 SNTAGT come from the germline V gene. Trimming removed 3 bases at V and 7 bases at J, with 17 bases between. The CDR3 covers 15 residues. DNA of the CDR3: TGTGCCAGCAGTGAACAGGGAGGAGGGCGACATACGCAGTATTTT. As protein: CASSEQGGGRHTQYF.

This clonotype was seen at least ten times. The CDR3 nucleotides are TGTGCCAGCAGCCAAGTTCCAGGCTATGGCTACACCTTC. This codes for CASSQVPGYGYTF. This chain links TRBV3-1 with TRBJ1-2; D is uncertain. V was shortened by 1 base and J by 4 bases, with 7 bases between the two germline ends. The CDR3 extends over 13 amino acids. Germline V gene lookup returns CDR1 LGHDT and CDR2 YNNKEL (reference sequence).

As concerns this clonotype: The conserved final phenylalanine or tryptophan is absent from the CDR3, which likely points to a read error. The rearrangement joins TRBV11-2 to TRBJ2-7, with 7 bases matching TRBD2. The CDR3 totals 12 residues. Germline assignment: CDR1 SGHAT and CDR2 FQNNGV. CDR3 bases: TGTGCCGGCGGGGGTAGCTCCCACGAGCAGTACTCC. As protein: CAGGGSSHEQYS.

Note on this clonotype: Since the CDR3 does not end with the conserved phenylalanine or tryptophan, this likely comes from a read error. The chain combines TRBV6-6 with TRBJ1-6; weak D call: TRBD1 (6 bases). V gave up 8 bases and J gave up 10 bases, with 12 bases separating them. The CDR3 totals 12 residues. Looked up from germline, CDR1 is MNHNY and CDR2 is SVGAGI (reference sequence). The CDR3 loop is CASSEGESPLHL. The CDR3 DNA is TGTGCCAGCTCCGAGGGGGAATCACCCCTCCACCTT.

CDR3 in DNA: TGTGCCAGCAGCTCACCTGCCAGCGCGAACACCGGGGAGCTGTTTTTT. Translation: CASSSPASANTGELFF. This chain links TRBV13 with TRBJ2-2; D is undetermined. V was trimmed by 4 bases and J by 0 bases, leaving 12 bases between them. This CDR3 is built from 16 residues. CDR1 is PRHDT, CDR2 FYEKMQ, per germline (reference sequence).

This clonotype was detected ten times or more. This rearrangement joins TRBV6-5 to TRBJ1-2; 10 nucleotides align to TRBD1. Trimming cost V 5 bases and J 7 bases; bases outside gene matches: 7. CDR1 is MNHEY and CDR2 is SVGAGI in the germline V gene. The CDR3 runs 14 residues. Here the CDR3 reads CASSRDGTGVGYTF. The DNA for the CDR3 is TGTGCCAGCAGTAGAGACGGGACAGGGGTTGGCTACACCTTC.

For this clonotype: A single base separates this from a much larger clone, so it may be a read error. The chain combines TRBV6-5 with TRBJ2-7, with 10 bases fitting TRBD2. Per germline, CDR1 MNHEY and CDR2 SVGAGI. The CDR3 is 16 amino acids. The junction had 7 bases not matched to a gene; V was cut back by 5 bases and J by 0 bases. CDR3 DNA: TGTGCCAGCAGTCACCATGGACTAGCGGACTCCTACGAGCAGTACTTC. Protein sequence: CASSHHGLADSYEQYF.

On this clonotype itself: Its ends do not fully match the called genes, so a read error is possible. V and J are TRBV7-9 and TRBJ1-2; D is possibly TRBD1 (6 bases). The CDR3 loop spans 16 amino acids. The germline gives CDR1 SEHNR, CDR2 FQNEAQ (reference sequence). The CDR3 protein is CTSSLGGVRGSYGYTF. For the CDR3, the DNA is TGTACCAGCAGCTTAGGAGGTGTTAGGGGGTCCTATGGCTACACCTTC.

The gene calls are TRBV20-1 and TRBJ1-5; D not certain. Trimming took 1 base from V and 1 from J, leaving 5 bases between them. Germline-derived CDR1 and CDR2 are DFQATT and SNEGSKA (reference sequence). The CDR3 contains 13 residues. CDR3 sequence reads: CSARVGSNQPQHF. For the CDR3, the DNA is TGCAGTGCTAGAGTAGGCAGCAATCAGCCCCAGCATTTT.

This clonotype was recorded many times. The J gene is TRBJ1-6, the V gene TRBV27; 7 bases are a match to TRBD1. The V segment lost 6 bases and the J segment 7 bases; nucleotides outside the gene matches: 9. The germline V gene has CDR1 MNHEY and CDR2 SMNVEV (reference sequence). The length of the CDR3 is 15 residues. The CDR3 coding sequence is TGTGCCAGCAGGGTACAGGGGCAGGGGAATTCACCCCTCCACTTT. Protein: CASRVQGQGNSPLHF.

The sample holds many counts of this clonotype. This rearrangement joins TRBV20-1 to TRBJ2-5; tentative D call: TRBD1 (5 bases). Germline V CDR1 and CDR2: DFQATT, SNEGSKA (reference sequence). V lost 1 base to trimming and J lost 9 bases, with 21 bases between them. This CDR3 comprises 15 residues. The CDR3 DNA sequence: TGCAGTGCTAGAGCATCGGACCCCGGTCTAGGGGCCCAGTACTTC. Translated, it gives CSARASDPGLGAQYF.

The chain carries TRBV20-1 and TRBJ1-6, with D unclear. V was trimmed by 1 base and J by 9 bases, leaving 10 bases between them. The CDR3 totals 13 residues. Germline V gene sequence: CDR1 DFQATT, CDR2 SNEGSKA (reference sequence). The CDR3 DNA sequence: TGCAGTGCTAGAGGAACCGGGAGTTCACCCCTCCACTTT. The encoded protein is CSARGTGSSPLHF.

This clonotype has at least ten counts. The chain links TRBV24-1 to TRBJ2-4; TRBD1 aligns across 8 bases. V lost 7 bases, J lost 6 bases, and 4 bases stayed unmatched. The germline gives CDR1 KGHDR, CDR2 SFDVKD. The CDR3 length is 13 residues. The CDR3 DNA sequence: TGTGCCACCAGCGACGGACAGGGAAACATTCAGTACTTC. Protein sequence: CATSDGQGNIQYF.

This clonotype has a count of ten or more. V and J are TRBV3-1 and TRBJ2-7; 7 bases are shared with TRBD1. Germline V gene sequence: CDR1 LGHDT, CDR2 YNNKEL (reference sequence). CDR3 length: 13 amino acids. The V segment lost 3 bases and the J segment 6 bases; nucleotides outside the gene matches: 5. The CDR3 region is CASSQQGGFEQYF. The CDR3 coding sequence is TGTGCCAGCAGCCAGCAAGGGGGCTTCGAGCAGTACTTC.

Comments on this clonotype: As the CDR3 is not closed by the conserved phenylalanine or tryptophan, this likely results from a read error. No DNA is shown, since the ends of the CDR3 on it are uncertain; the CDR3 is the one TCRdb lists. This sequence joins TRBV7-6 and TRBJ1-3. The germline V gene encodes CDR1 SGHVS and CDR2 FNYEAQ. The CDR3 is 13 residues long, ends included. CDR3 protein: CASSLAVLWEGPP.